The clone carrying this T cell receptor beta chain appeared once. The antigen remains unidentified. These data belong to a study of post-analysis software for immune sequencing data. Overall study context: Included among the disease courses, which were recorded for the cohort, were relapsing-remitting, secondary progressive and progressive-relapsing multiple sclerosis. Study-wide points: Controls had lower frequencies than patients of roughly five TRBV segments, which included TRBV5-6, TRBV5-1 and TRBV20-1. Significantly lower normalized Chao1 diversity was seen in multiple sclerosis patients than in controls.

Tagging with unique molecular identifiers was a feature of the TCR beta cDNA libraries. The yield from roughly 1 to 10 million T cells was around 500,000 cDNA molecules in total. TCRdb used MiXCR to reprocess the PCR reads, holding one entry per CDR3 protein. Counted here are hundreds of thousands of distinct CDR3 sequences, around 64% occurring once; the ten biggest clones make up about 11%. Looked up from germline, CDR1 is SGHRS and CDR2 is YFSETQ. CDR3 size: 14 residues. V trimming: 0 bases; J trimming: 6 bases; junction bases outside the gene matches: 3. This TCR was recovered from a girl aged 2-10 years with multiple sclerosis. Sequencing was done on a sample of blood. The chain links TRBV5-1 to TRBJ2-7, with 10 bases matching TRBD2. CDR3 coding DNA: TGCGCCAGCAGCTTGGTGAGGACTAGCGGCGAGCAGTACTTC. Its protein is CASSLVRTSGEQYF.